The entry below gives a single T cell receptor (beta chain) sequence along with its context. Its antigen is currently unknown. The data are from a study of cytomegalovirus exposure and HLA in healthy donors. Study outcomes and limitations: Sequences of the TCR beta chain were said to predict the HLA-A and HLA-B alleles of most subjects accurately. There were some public TCRs occurring in many donors, but most TCR sequences were rare.

This PCR relied on a set of 60 Vbeta primers and 13 Jbeta primers. Data came from immunoSEQ multiplex PCR; TCRdb stores just in-frame clones and leaves some out. The repertoire holds some 220,000 clones, around 80% seen once, with around 0.44% in the top ten. Germline loops: CDR1 LGHNA, CDR2 YNFKEQ. The CDR3 runs 16 residues. With 3 bases clipped from V and 4 bases from J, the junction kept 8 bases outside the gene matches. Sequencing was done on a sample of PBMCs. This TCR was recovered from a boy under 18 in good health and CMV-seronegative. V gene TRBV4-2 combines with J gene TRBJ2-1; TRBD1 agrees at 8 bases. In DNA, the CDR3 is TGTGCCAGCAGCCACCGACAGGGGAGGTCATACAATGAGCAGTTCTTC. This gives the protein CASSHRQGRSYNEQFF.